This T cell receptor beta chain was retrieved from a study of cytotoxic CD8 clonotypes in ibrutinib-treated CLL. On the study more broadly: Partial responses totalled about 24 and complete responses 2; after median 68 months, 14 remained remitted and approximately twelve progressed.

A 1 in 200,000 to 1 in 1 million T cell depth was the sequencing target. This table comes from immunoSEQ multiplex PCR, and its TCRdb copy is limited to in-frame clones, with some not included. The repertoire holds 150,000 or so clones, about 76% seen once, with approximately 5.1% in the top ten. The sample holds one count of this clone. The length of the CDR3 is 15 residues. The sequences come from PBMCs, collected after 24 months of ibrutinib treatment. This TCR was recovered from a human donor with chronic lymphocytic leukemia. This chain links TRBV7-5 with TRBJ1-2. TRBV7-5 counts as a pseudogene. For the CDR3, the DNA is TGTGCCAGAAGCCCAGGTGGACGGCAGAACTATGGCTACACCTTC. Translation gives CARSPGGRQNYGYTF.